A selection of T cell receptor beta chains follows, all from one sample in a study of T cell responses to AZD1222 COVID-19 vaccine. The table came from immunoSEQ multiplex PCR; TCRdb's copy has only in-frame clones and leaves some out. The sample shows 160,000 or so clones, 85% to 95% of them seen only once. The sequencing here drew on peripheral blood, taken 28 days after the second AZD1222 dose. The receptors come from an adult who received the AZD1222 COVID-19 vaccine. CDR3s include the opening cysteine and the closing phenylalanine or tryptophan. The D gene is left open where the match is weak.

len: 15
d_gene: TRBD2
v_gene: TRBV14
CDR3aa: CASSQGGLGPYEQYF

len: 13
d_gene: .
v_gene: TRBV15
CDR3aa: CATSITSPGELFF

len: 13
d_gene: TRBD2
v_gene: TRBV6-5
CDR3aa: CASSWTAGGEQYF

len: 14
d_gene: .
v_gene: TRBV15
CDR3aa: CATSRSTPYNEQFF

len: 16
d_gene: TRBD1
v_gene: TRBV5-5
CDR3aa: CASSWDGQGAASPLHF

len: 15
d_gene: .
v_gene: TRBV7-2
CDR3aa: CASSSPGRAPYEQYF

len: 14
d_gene: .
v_gene: TRBV11-2
CDR3aa: CASSLDWGAGEQFF

len: 18
d_gene: TRBD2
v_gene: TRBV7-2
CDR3aa: CASSFIGLAGVLSYEQYF

len: 16
d_gene: TRBD2
v_gene: TRBV7-3
CDR3aa: CASSLSMREGYNEQFF

len: 15
d_gene: .
v_gene: TRBV7-8
CDR3aa: CASSSFGTGTYGYTF

len: 14
d_gene: TRBD1
v_gene: TRBV3-1/TRBV3-2
CDR3aa: CASSQGDRNTEAFF

len: 16
d_gene: TRBD1
v_gene: TRBV5-6
CDR3aa: CASSRGTGRRTGELFF

len: 11
d_gene: .
v_gene: TRBV2
CDR3aa: CASSPKIEQYF

len: 17
d_gene: .
v_gene: TRBV6-6
CDR3aa: CASSPGGRGREVNEQFF

len: 14
d_gene: .
v_gene: TRBV28
CDR3aa: CASSFDVAAEKLFF

len: 16
d_gene: .
v_gene: TRBV7-9
CDR3aa: CASSFNLATGDTEAFF

len: 13
d_gene: .
v_gene: TRBV6-6
CDR3aa: CASSLVWTYEQYF

len: 14
d_gene: .
v_gene: TRBV5-1
CDR3aa: CASRSGLLNTEAFF

len: 14
d_gene: .
v_gene: TRBV2
CDR3aa: CASSDDLAKNIQYF

len: 12
d_gene: .
v_gene: TRBV30
CDR3aa: CALDRGNTEAFF

len: 16
d_gene: TRBD1
v_gene: TRBV28
CDR3aa: CAIMGLWGTGSNEQFF

len: 16
d_gene: TRBD1
v_gene: TRBV5-1
CDR3aa: CASSLAPGQRNTEAFF

len: 15
d_gene: .
v_gene: TRBV7-9
CDR3aa: CASSSGSQGNTEAFF